The clone carrying this T cell receptor beta chain came up once. What it recognizes is unknown. The immunoSEQ assay was version 4, run in survey mode. Clones were read by immunoSEQ multiplex PCR, and TCRdb kept only the in-frame ones, dropping some. The table lists tens of thousands of clones, around 82% of them singletons. The stimulus was lysate of CMV-infected fibroblasts, approximately 9.7 ug/mL. CD40L-negative CD69-negative CD45RO-high memory CD4+ T cells were sorted as populations depleted of antigen-responding cells. This sample was taken from a study of persistence of HIV-infected CD4 T cells. Trimming took off 5 bases at V and 4 bases at J, with 21 bases between the two ends. Germline V gene data show CDR1 as LNHDA and CDR2 as SQIVND (reference sequence). The CDR3 contains 17 residues.

The sequence was obtained from an adult man with HIV who was CMV-seropositive. The sample consisted of CD4+ T cells sorted from PBMCs after approximately 19-hour stimulation, taken from a patient who received antiretroviral therapy. The chain uses TRBV19 and TRBJ2-1; D perhaps matches TRBD1 (6 bases). The CDR3 bases are TGTGCCAGTAGTCCCTCCGGGACACTGATTTTGTACAATGAGCAGTTCTTC. It is translated as CASSPSGTLILYNEQFF.